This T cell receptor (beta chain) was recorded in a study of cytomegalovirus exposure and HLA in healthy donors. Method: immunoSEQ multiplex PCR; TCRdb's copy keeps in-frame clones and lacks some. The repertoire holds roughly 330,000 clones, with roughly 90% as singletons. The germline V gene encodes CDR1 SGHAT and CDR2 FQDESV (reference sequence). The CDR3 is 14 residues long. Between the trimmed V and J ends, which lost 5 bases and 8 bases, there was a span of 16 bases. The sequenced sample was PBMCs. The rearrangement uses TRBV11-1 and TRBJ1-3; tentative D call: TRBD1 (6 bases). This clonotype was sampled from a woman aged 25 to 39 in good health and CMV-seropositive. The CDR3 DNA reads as TGTGCCAGCAGCCGCCCTGGACAGTTCGACACCATATATTTT. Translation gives CASSRPGQFDTIYF.